Presented here are 17 T cell receptor beta chains from one specimen sequenced in a study of blood T cell repertoires in COVID-19. Sequencing used immunoSEQ multiplex PCR; TCRdb keeps in-frame clones, though not all of them. The data hold under 55,000 clones, with around 90% observed a single time. The sample consisted of peripheral blood. These receptors came from a human donor in a cohort sampled during active COVID-19.

V usage is TRBV11-1 and J usage is TRBJ2-5; TRBD2 matches at 8 bases. V shed 5 bases and J 3 bases; nucleotides not matched to a gene: 5. Germline V gene sequence: CDR1 SGHAT, CDR2 FQDESV (reference sequence). The CDR3 consists of 14 residues. CDR3 sequence reads: CASSNPGGEETQYF. The CDR3 DNA sequence: TGTGCCAGCAGCAACCCGGGGGGGGAAGAGACCCAGTACTTC.

The CDR3, as DNA: TGTGCCAGCAGCCTGGGGGACTTCTACAATGAGCAGTTCTTC. Its protein product is CASSLGDFYNEQFF. The chain is built from TRBV3-1 (or the pseudogene TRBV3-2) and TRBJ2-1, with D possibly TRBD2 on 6 matching bases. The germline gives CDR1 LGHDT, CDR2 YNNKEL (reference sequence). The CDR3 is 14 amino acids. Trimming removed 4 bases at V and 3 bases at J, with 10 bases between.

V gene TRBV6-5 combines with J gene TRBJ1-1, with D uncertain. Trimming removed 6 bases from V and 3 bases from J, with 17 bases in between. The CDR3 totals 15 residues. CDR1 is MNHEY and CDR2 is SVGAGI in the germline V gene. DNA for the CDR3: TGTGCCAGCAGCCTTCGGAGGGCCCGGGACACTGAAGCTTTCTTT. As protein: CASSLRRARDTEAFF.

V usage is TRBV4-2 and J usage is TRBJ2-3, with 9 positions matching TRBD2. There are 20 residues in the CDR3. CDR1 and CDR2 (germline): LGHNA, YNFKEQ. J gave up 4 bases and V 0 bases, and 17 bases lay outside the gene matches. The CDR3, as DNA: TGTGCCAGCAGCCAAGATGGCCCCATTTTTGGCGGGAGGGCCCCAGATACGCAGTATTTT. The encoded protein is CASSQDGPIFGGRAPDTQYF.

V is TRBV19 and J is TRBJ2-1; 7 bases fit TRBD2. CDR1 and CDR2 (germline): LNHDA, SQIVND (reference sequence). J lost 1 base, V lost 6 bases, and 9 bases had no gene match. There are 16 residues in the CDR3. The DNA of the CDR3 is TGTGCCAGTAGCCTAGTCGCGGGAGTATCCTACAATGAGCAGTTCTTC. Residues: CASSLVAGVSYNEQFF. The full variable domain, in which reference TRBV19 and TRBJ2-1 provide the parts outside the CDR3, is DGGITQSPKYLFRKEGQNVTLSCEQNLNHDAMYWYRQDPGQGLRLIYYSQIVNDFQKGDIAEGYSVSREKKESFPLTVTSAQKNPTAFYLCASSLVAGVSYNEQFFGPGTRLTVL.

The chain has TRBV5-5 and TRBJ1-2, with 9 bases identical to TRBD1. The CDR3 has 15 amino acids. Germline CDR1 is SGHKS and CDR2 is YYEKEE (reference sequence). V was clipped by 4 bases and J by 4 bases; unmatched bases: 8. Here the CDR3 reads CASSRGTGSLYGYTF. CDR3 DNA sequence: TGTGCCAGCAGCCGCGGGACAGGGTCGCTCTATGGCTACACCTTC.

The V gene is TRBV6-6, the J gene TRBJ1-3, with D perhaps matching TRBD1 (6 bases). V was pared by 0 bases and J by 1 base, with 10 bases between. The CDR3 length is 16 residues. Germline V gene data show CDR1 as MNHNY and CDR2 as SVGAGI (reference sequence). The CDR3: CASSYSNTGSGNTIYF. The CDR3 coding sequence is TGTGCCAGCAGTTACTCGAACACAGGGTCTGGAAACACCATATATTTT.

V is TRBV6-5 and J is TRBJ2-1; a weak D match, TRBD1 (6 bases). Germline lookup yields CDR1 MNHEY and CDR2 SVGAGI. Trimming removed 2 bases at V and 7 bases at J, with 12 bases between. The CDR3 covers 14 residues. This CDR3 is CASSYVQGWNEQFF. The CDR3 DNA follows: TGTGCCAGCAGTTACGTCCAGGGGTGGAATGAGCAGTTCTTC.

In regard to this clone: In the same sample, other DNA sequences code for this CDR3. The CDR3 here is CATWGGGGSPLHF. The CDR3 coding sequence is TGTGCCACCTGGGGTGGGGGGGGGTCACCCCTCCACTTT. The chain is built from TRBV10-3 and TRBJ1-6, with D possibly matching TRBD1 (5 bases). The CDR3 consists of 13 residues. Germline CDR1 ENHRY, CDR2 SYGVKD. With 10 bases removed from V and 10 bases from J, the gap between germline ends came to 17 bases.

This rearrangement joins TRBV5-5 to TRBJ2-7, with a possible D match to TRBD1 (6 bases). V lost 4 bases, J lost 3 bases, and 14 bases lay in between. The germline CDR1 and CDR2 sequences are SGHKS and YYEKEE (reference sequence). The CDR3 loop spans 14 amino acids. CDR3 sequence reads: CASSLTGHHYEQYF. DNA for the CDR3: TGTGCCAGCAGCCTAACGGGACACCACTACGAGCAGTACTTC. Full variable domain (missing parts from reference TRBV5-5 and TRBJ2-7): DAGVTQSPTHLIKTRGQQVTLRCSPISGHKSVSWYQQVLGQGPQFIFQYYEKEERGRGNFPDRFSARQFPNYSSELNVNALLLGDSALYLCASSLTGHHYEQYFGPGTRLTVT.

The chain is built from TRBV3-1 (or the pseudogene TRBV3-2) and TRBJ2-2, with a tentative D call TRBD2 (7 bases). The CDR3 extends over 15 amino acids. V was trimmed by 8 bases and J by 0 bases, leaving 13 bases between them. In germline, CDR1 is LGHDT, CDR2 YNNKEL (reference sequence). The CDR3 reads CASGRGGTNTGELFF. CDR3 in DNA: TGTGCCAGCGGAAGGGGGGGCACGAACACCGGGGAGCTGTTTTTT.

The count of this clone is one. This chain connects TRBV21-1 to TRBJ2-7; the D segment call TRBD2 is taken from the table without a DNA check. TRBV21-1 has pseudogene status. CDR3 length: 12 residues. The CDR3 reads CASSNGECEQYF. The CDR3 nucleotides are TGTGCCAGCAGCAATGGGGAGTGCGAGCAGTACTTC.

V gene TRBV3-1 (or the pseudogene TRBV3-2) combines with J gene TRBJ1-4; no clear D gene. CDR1 LGHDT and CDR2 YNNKEL come from the germline V gene (reference sequence). V was pared by 1 base and J by 12 bases, with 9 bases between. The CDR3 loop spans 12 amino acids. The CDR3 coding sequence is TGTGCCAGCAGCCAAGCGGGAAATCAACTGTTTTTT. Protein: CASSQAGNQLFF.

This chain uses TRBV6-1 with TRBJ2-7; D gene unclear. CDR1 and CDR2 (germline): MNHNS, SASEGT. V was shortened by 3 bases and J by 2 bases, with 14 bases between the two germline ends. CDR3 length: 15 residues. The CDR3 DNA reads TGTGCCAGCAGTGAGTCTTTTGGGCAGCCCTACGAGCAGTACGTC. This codes for CASSESFGQPYEQYV.

The chain joins TRBV4-1 to TRBJ2-7; D gene ambiguous. The germline V and J ends were trimmed by 4 bases and 7 bases, with 8 bases remaining between them. The CDR3 runs 11 residues. Germline lookup yields CDR1 MGHRA and CDR2 YSYEKL. The CDR3 DNA sequence: TGCGCCAGCAGCCTGAACGGGGAGCAGTACTTC. Protein sequence: CASSLNGEQYF.

The CDR3 is CASSLELGRPGELFF. For the CDR3, the DNA is TGTGCCAGCAGCTTAGAACTAGGTCGTCCCGGGGAGCTGTTTTTT. The chain employs TRBV13 and TRBJ2-2; D is possibly TRBD2 (5 bases). V was trimmed by 1 base and J by 6 bases, leaving 12 bases between them. The CDR3 length is 15 residues. Per the germline V gene, CDR1 is PRHDT and CDR2 is FYEKMQ (reference sequence).

The table lists this clone with a few counts. The V gene is TRBV4-1, the J gene TRBJ2-7; TRBD1 is a possible D gene (5 bases). V was trimmed by 1 base and J by 0 bases, leaving 19 bases between them. Germline V gene sequence: CDR1 MGHRA, CDR2 YSYEKL. CDR3 size: 18 residues. DNA of the CDR3: TGCGCCAGCAGCCAAGTTTTAAACAGGCTGAATCACTCCTACGAGCAGTACGTC. Translating it yields CASSQVLNRLNHSYEQYV.